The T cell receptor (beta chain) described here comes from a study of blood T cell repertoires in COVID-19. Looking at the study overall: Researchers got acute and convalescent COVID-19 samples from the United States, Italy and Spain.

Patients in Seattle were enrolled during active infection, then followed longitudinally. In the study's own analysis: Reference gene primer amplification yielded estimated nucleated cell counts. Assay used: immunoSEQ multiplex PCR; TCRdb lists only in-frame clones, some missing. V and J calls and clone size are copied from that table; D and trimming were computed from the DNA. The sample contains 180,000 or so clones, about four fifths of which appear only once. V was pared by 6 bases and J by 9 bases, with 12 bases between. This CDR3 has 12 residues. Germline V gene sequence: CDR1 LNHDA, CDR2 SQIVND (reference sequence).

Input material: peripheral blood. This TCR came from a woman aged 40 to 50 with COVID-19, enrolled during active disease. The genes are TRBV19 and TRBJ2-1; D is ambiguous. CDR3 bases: TGTGCCAGTAGCAACCGTGGCGGTGAGCAGTTCTTC. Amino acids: CASSNRGGEQFF.